The clone carrying this TCR beta chain has just a few counts. TCRdb keeps only in-frame clones here, not all; method: immunoSEQ multiplex PCR. The sample shows about 75,000 clones, more than 90% of them seen only once. The data belong to a study of T cell clones after liver transplantation. Overall study: TCRbeta sequencing after a pre-transplant mixed lymphocyte reaction identified graft-donor-reactive clones, later tracked in post-transplant blood. HCV positivity affected three of eight recipients; the rest lacked autoimmune or viral indications.

This CDR3 is 14 amino acids long. From germline, CDR1 is SGHAT and CDR2 FQNNGV. Trimming left V 7 bases short and J 5 bases short, with 15 bases between. The chain combines TRBV11-2 with TRBJ2-1; D might be TRBD2 (5 bases). This TCR derives from a human donor who received a liver transplant. Source: CD4+ T cells from blood, taken before liver transplant. CDR3 residues: CASTLERINNEQFF. Here the CDR3 DNA reads TGTGCCAGCACCCTCGAGCGGATCAACAATGAGCAGTTCTTC. Looking up the rest from reference TRBV11-2 and TRBJ2-1 gives the full variable domain: EAGVAQSPRYKIIEKRQSVAFWCNPISGHATLYWYQQILGQGPKLLIQFQNNGVVDDSQLPKDRFSAERLKGVDSTLKIQPAKLEDSAVYLCASTLERINNEQFFGPGTRLTVL.